Following are 24 T cell receptor beta chains from one sample sequenced in a study of T cells in Graves' hyperthyroidism and ophthalmopathy. Amplification of TCR beta CDR3 regions used RNA as the template. Carried out on the TCR CDR3, a first-round RT-PCR used the HTBI primer set. TCRdb used MiXCR to reprocess the multiplex PCR reads, holding one entry per CDR3 protein. The sample has around 480,000 distinct CDR3 sequences, under 15% seen once. The sequencing sample was made of blood. Source of these receptors: a woman aged 18-29 years with Graves' hyperthyroidism.

To note about this clonotype: This sequence may be a read error, since a much larger clone differs from it by one base. V usage is TRBV24-1 and J usage is TRBJ2-2; D gene unclear. CDR1 is KGHDR, CDR2 SFDVKD, per germline. The CDR3 extends over 15 amino acids. The DNA for the CDR3 is TGTGCCACCAATGATTTCGAACACCCAGAAGGGGAGCTGTTTTTT. This encodes CATNDFEHPEGELFF.

This clonotype was seen only a few times. J is TRBJ2-5 and V is TRBV7-8, with D unresolved. Trimming stripped 0 bases from V and 0 bases from J, with 14 bases between. The germline CDR1 and CDR2 sequences are SGHVS and FQNEAQ. The CDR3 length is 17 residues. CDR3 loop: CASSLAFTSRHQETQYF. DNA of the CDR3: TGTGCCAGCAGCTTAGCTTTTACCTCGCGACACCAAGAGACCCAGTACTTC.

V usage is TRBV5-1 and J usage is TRBJ2-5; D may correspond to TRBD1 or TRBD2 (5 bases each). V was cut by 7 bases and J by 3 bases, with 16 bases left in between. The CDR3 sequence is 14 residues long. Germline CDR1 reads SGHRS; CDR2 reads YFSETQ. The CDR3 DNA reads as TGCGCCAGCGAACCCGGGGCTGCCAAAGAGACCCAGTACTTC. This gives the protein CASEPGAAKETQYF.

This clonotype was counted only a few times. The chain employs TRBV15 and TRBJ1-5; D call uncertain. The CDR3 is made up of 13 amino acids. Trimming cost V 3 bases and J 7 bases, with 10 bases left between them. Germline assignment: CDR1 LNHNV and CDR2 YYDKDF (reference sequence). The DNA for the CDR3 is TGTGCCACCAGCAGGGAACTAATCCAGCCCCAGCATTTT. Translation gives CATSRELIQPQHF.

V gene TRBV4-1 combines with J gene TRBJ1-5; D is unclear. Trimming stripped 1 base from V and 4 bases from J, with 11 bases between. Germline loops: CDR1 MGHRA, CDR2 YSYEKL. This CDR3 is 15 amino acids long. Written as DNA, the CDR3 is TGCGCCAGCAGCCAAGGACACCTAGGGAATCAGCCCCAGCATTTT. Encoded protein: CASSQGHLGNQPQHF.

This clonotype was found many times. The chain carries TRBV18 and TRBJ1-1; tentative D call: TRBD1 (6 bases). V dropped 1 base and J dropped 1 base, with 13 bases sitting between them. The germline V gene has CDR1 KGHSH and CDR2 LQKENI. The CDR3 loop spans 16 amino acids. CDR3 bases: TGTGCCAGCTCACCACGGGGACATTCAGGGAACACTGAAGCTTTCTTT. This codes for CASSPRGHSGNTEAFF.

This clonotype appeared many times. This chain joins TRBV3-1 and TRBJ2-7; the D gene is possibly TRBD2 (5 bases). Germline lookup yields CDR1 LGHDT and CDR2 YNNKEL (reference sequence). The V end was cut by 5 bases, the J end by 0 bases, with 14 bases between. The CDR3 has 15 amino acids. The CDR3 region has the DNA TGTGCCAGCAGCTCCTCGGCCCGGGGCTCCTACGAGCAGTACGTC. This translates into CASSSSARGSYEQYV.

The chain combines TRBV4-1 with TRBJ1-6; 8 nucleotides agree with TRBD1. Germline loops: CDR1 MGHRA, CDR2 YSYEKL. The CDR3 has 18 amino acids. The trim removed 3 bases at V and 7 bases at J, leaving 14 bases unmatched. The DNA for the CDR3 is TGCGCCAGCAGCCACAGCCCCAGACAGGGGTTTACGAATTCACCCCTCCACTTT. Translated, it gives CASSHSPRQGFTNSPLHF.

V and J are TRBV6-1 and TRBJ2-1; no definite D call. Trimming took 3 bases from V and 3 from J, leaving 12 bases between them. The CDR3 is 15 amino acids. Germline CDR1 reads MNHNS; CDR2 reads SASEGT. The CDR3 is CASSDGSADYNEQFF. CDR3 nucleotide sequence: TGTGCCAGCAGTGATGGATCCGCAGACTACAATGAGCAGTTCTTC.

This clonotype was seen a handful of times. This sequence joins TRBV20-1 and TRBJ2-1; 12 bases map to TRBD2. The CDR3 is 19 amino acids. The ends lost 1 base at V and 0 bases at J; junction bases unmatched: 10. The germline V gene encodes CDR1 DFQATT and CDR2 SNEGSKA (reference sequence). As DNA, the CDR3 is TGCAGTGCTAGAGCTGCTAGCGGGAGGGCCGAACCCTCCTACAATGAGCAGTTCTTC. It translates to CSARAASGRAEPSYNEQFF.

Comments on this clonotype: One junction end disagrees with the germline gene, perhaps due to a read error. The chain carries TRBV7-2 and TRBJ2-1, with 8 nucleotides matching TRBD2. The CDR3 runs to 16 residues. The germline CDR1 and CDR2 sequences are SGHTA and FQGNSA. CDR3 in DNA: TGTGCCGGCAGCTTGAGTGCGGGGGGCGGACCCAATGAGCAGTTCTTC. The encoded protein is CAGSLSAGGGPNEQFF.

Details on this clonotype: With a much larger clone just one base away, this may be a read error. The rearrangement joins TRBV12-3 or TRBV12-4 to TRBJ1-2, with D unclear. The CDR3 spans 15 residues. CDR3 protein: CAGSLGLYEPYGYTF. The CDR3 DNA reads as TGTGCCGGCAGTTTAGGACTCTACGAGCCCTATGGCTACACCTTC.

This clonotype was recorded many times. The chain recombines TRBV5-1 with TRBJ2-5; unclear D gene. Looked up from germline, CDR1 is SGHRS and CDR2 is YFSETQ. CDR3 size: 15 residues. Trimming left V 5 bases short and J 3 bases short, with 17 bases between. The DNA for the CDR3 is TGCGCCAGCAGTAAAGCGCAACCAGCCGAAGAGACCCAGTACTTC. Translated, it gives CASSKAQPAEETQYF.

This clonotype was detected ten times or more. The gene calls are TRBV6-1 and TRBJ1-1, with D hard to call. Trimming took off 5 bases at V and 0 bases at J, with 16 bases between the two ends. The CDR3 contains 16 residues. Per germline, CDR1 MNHNS and CDR2 SASEGT. The CDR3 spells CASSYYRDRMNTEAFF. CDR3 DNA sequence: TGTGCCAGCAGTTATTACCGGGATCGGATGAACACTGAAGCTTTCTTT.

This clonotype was counted many times. V and J are TRBV20-1 and TRBJ2-3; unclear D gene. The CDR3 extends over 13 amino acids. Germline V gene sequence: CDR1 DFQATT, CDR2 SNEGSKA (reference sequence). Trimming removed 3 bases at V and 3 bases at J, with 10 bases between. The CDR3 DNA follows: TGCAGTGCTAGGGATGTCGGGACAGATACGCAGTATTTT. Its protein product is CSARDVGTDTQYF.

This clonotype has a count of ten or more. The rearrangement links TRBV5-1 to TRBJ2-5, with unresolved D. The V gene's germline CDR1 is SGHRS and CDR2 YFSETQ. With 5 bases removed from V and 5 bases from J, the gap between germline ends came to 13 bases. The CDR3 covers 13 residues. As DNA, the CDR3 is TGCGCCAGCAGTCCTTTAAAATGGGAGACCCAGTACTTC. Protein sequence: CASSPLKWETQYF. The entire variable domain, with the rest obtained from reference TRBV5-1 and TRBJ2-5, is as follows: KAGVTQTPRYLIKTRGQQVTLSCSPISGHRSVSWYQQTPGQGLQFLFEYFSETQRNKGNFPGRFSGRQFSNSRSEMNVSTLELGDSALYLCASSPLKWETQYFGPGTRLLVL.

This clonotype was counted ten times or more. The CDR3 reads CASSNLEGQGNTEAFF. Written as DNA, the CDR3 is TGTGCCAGTAGTAACCTCGAGGGACAGGGTAACACTGAAGCTTTCTTT. The rearrangement uses TRBV19 and TRBJ1-1, with 9 bases matching TRBD1. The trim removed 4 bases at V and 2 bases at J, leaving 8 bases unmatched. The CDR3 runs to 16 residues. Germline V gene lookup returns CDR1 LNHDA and CDR2 SQIVND (reference sequence).

This clonotype turned up a few times. V and J are TRBV24-1 and TRBJ2-3, with 11 bases identical to TRBD2. The germline V gene has CDR1 KGHDR and CDR2 SFDVKD. The CDR3 runs to 14 residues. Trimming at V came to 10 bases and at J to 4 bases, leaving 6 bases not matched to a gene. This chain's CDR3 is CATISGRAPDTQYF. In DNA, the CDR3 is TGTGCCACTATTAGCGGGAGGGCCCCAGATACGCAGTATTTT.

This clonotype was seen many times. The chain employs TRBV30 and TRBJ1-2; D might be TRBD1 (6 bases). The CDR3 is 13 residues long. Germline loops: CDR1 GTSNPN, CDR2 SVGIG (reference sequence). V was clipped by 0 bases and J by 7 bases, with 12 bases between them. The chain's CDR3 is CAWSVRTASGYTF. As DNA, the CDR3 is TGTGCCTGGAGTGTGAGGACAGCGAGTGGCTACACCTTC.

This clonotype was seen ten or more times. V gene TRBV19 combines with J gene TRBJ2-2; no reliable D call. The V gene's germline CDR1 is LNHDA and CDR2 SQIVND (reference sequence). The CDR3 consists of 15 residues. V lost 6 bases and J 0 bases, leaving 11 bases between the germline ends. The CDR3 DNA reads TGTGCCAGTAGCTTGGTGGAGACGAACACCGGGGAGCTGTTTTTT. Protein product: CASSLVETNTGELFF.

The chain combines TRBV20-1 with TRBJ2-1, with 10 bases lining up with TRBD1. The CDR3 totals 15 residues. Germline loops: CDR1 DFQATT, CDR2 SNEGSKA (reference sequence). J was trimmed by 6 bases and V by 5 bases; bases with no gene match: 10. CDR3 protein: CSADAGTGASNEQFF. The CDR3 DNA reads TGCAGTGCTGACGCCGGGACAGGGGCTTCCAATGAGCAGTTCTTC.

This clonotype has ten or more counts. The gene calls are TRBV20-1 and TRBJ2-1, with 10 nucleotides matching TRBD2. Trimming at V came to 5 bases and at J to 6 bases, leaving 7 bases not matched to a gene. CDR1 and CDR2 from the germline V gene are DFQATT and SNEGSKA (reference sequence). The CDR3 consists of 14 residues. The CDR3 DNA reads TGCAGTGCTCAAAGGACTAGCGGTTTCAATGAGCAGTTCTTC. Its protein is CSAQRTSGFNEQFF.

This clonotype was counted at least ten times. The chain uses TRBV11-2 and TRBJ2-1; TRBD2 aligns across 7 bases. CDR3 length equals 16 residues. Trimming cost V 6 bases and J 5 bases; bases outside gene matches: 13. The germline gives CDR1 SGHAT, CDR2 FQNNGV. Here the CDR3 DNA reads TGTGCCAGCAGAAGAGGTGGACTAGTAATGGACAATGAGCAGTTCTTC. Encoded protein: CASRRGGLVMDNEQFF.

This clonotype was seen at least ten times. The CDR3 protein is CASRSGLAGNEQFF. The DNA of the CDR3 is TGTGCCAGCAGATCAGGACTAGCTGGTAATGAGCAGTTCTTC. The chain recombines TRBV12-3 or TRBV12-4 with TRBJ2-1; 8 bases are a match to TRBD2. The V gene end was trimmed by 6 bases and the J gene end by 7 bases; junction bases not matched to a gene: 8. CDR3 length: 14 residues.